This T cell receptor (beta chain) came from a study of blood T cell repertoires in COVID-19. The CDR3 totals 15 residues. Germline CDR1 is SGDLS and CDR2 is YYNGEE. Unmatched junction bases numbered 7, after V lost 7 bases and J lost 2 bases. Per the original data handling: Quantification of nucleated cells was approximated via reference gene primer amplification. Using immunoSEQ multiplex PCR, the repertoire was profiled, and TCRdb retains in-frame clones only, with some absent. V, J and clone size reflect that table, while D and trimming were determined from the DNA. Of about 220,000 clones in the sample, approximately 90% were seen once.

This TCR derives from a woman aged 40-49 years with acute COVID-19. This rearrangement joins TRBV9 to TRBJ2-1; 9 bases are shared with TRBD2. The material sequenced was PBMCs or T cells enriched from blood (not recorded which). CDR3: CASARGRATYNEQFF. CDR3 nucleotide sequence: TGTGCCAGCGCTCGCGGGAGGGCCACCTACAATGAGCAGTTCTTC.